A selection of T cell receptor beta chains follows, all from one sample in a study of tumor and adjacent non-tumor tissue in lung cancer. Via MiXCR, TCRdb re-called the multiplex PCR reads, giving one row per CDR3 protein. The sample carries about 76,000 distinct CDR3 sequences, nearly 70% recorded once. The sequenced material came from lung tumor tissue. These receptor sequences come from a woman aged 70-85 years with non-small cell lung cancer. Each CDR3 is given with its conserved first and last residue. The D gene is left open where the match is weak. Size is stated for part of the rows, as once, few or many counts, or as a class when the clone is expanded.

v_call: TRBV6-5; d_call: NA; j_call: TRBJ1-5; clone_size: NA; cdr3_aa: CASSYSVNQRLHF; cdr3_nt: TGTGCCAGCAGTTACTCAGTAAACCAGCGCCTGCATTTT
v_call: TRBV12-3/TRBV12-4; d_call: TRBD1; j_call: TRBJ1-5; clone_size: NA; cdr3_aa: CASSLTRGRNQPQHF; cdr3_nt: TGTGCCAGCAGCTTGACAAGGGGGCGCAATCAGCCCCAGCATTTT
v_call: TRBV4-1; d_call: TRBD2; j_call: TRBJ2-5; clone_size: NA; cdr3_aa: CASSKDRTSGGEETQYF; cdr3_nt: TGCGCCAGCAGCAAAGATAGGACTAGCGGGGGAGAAGAGACCCAGTATTTC
v_call: TRBV12-3/TRBV12-4; d_call: TRBD2; j_call: TRBJ2-1; clone_size: NA; cdr3_aa: CPSSLILAGGDNEQFF; cdr3_nt: TGTCCCAGCAGTTTAATTCTAGCGGGCGGAGACAATGAGCAGTTCTTC
v_call: TRBV11-1; d_call: TRBD2; j_call: TRBJ2-1; clone_size: NA; cdr3_aa: CTSSLALAGLYNEPFF; cdr3_nt: TGTACCAGCAGCTTAGCCCTAGCGGGCCTATACAATGAGCCGTTCTTC
v_call: TRBV24-1; d_call: NA; j_call: TRBJ2-3; clone_size: once; cdr3_aa: CTISEPTVNTQYF; cdr3_nt: TGTACCATCAGTGAACCGACAGTGAATACGCAGTATTTT
v_call: TRBV4-1; d_call: NA; j_call: TRBJ1-1; clone_size: NA; cdr3_aa: CASNQGLVNTQAFF; cdr3_nt: TGTGCCAGCAACCAAGGGCTGGTGAACACTCAAGCTTTCTTT
v_call: TRBV12-3/TRBV12-4; d_call: TRBD2; j_call: TRBJ2-2; clone_size: NA; cdr3_aa: CASSLRRGGTGELFF; cdr3_nt: TGTGCCAGCAGTTTAAGACGGGGGGGGACCGGAGAGCTGTTTTTT
v_call: TRBV4-2; d_call: NA; j_call: TRBJ2-1; clone_size: many; cdr3_aa: CASSQAPGRYNEQFF; cdr3_nt: TGTGCCAGCAGCCAAGCCCCGGGGCGCTACAATGAGCAGTTCTTC
v_call: TRBV29-1; d_call: NA; j_call: TRBJ2-7; clone_size: NA; cdr3_aa: CSVEGFGAGTYGQYF; cdr3_nt: TGCAGCGTTGAAGGGTTTGGGGCAGGTACCTACGGGCAGTACTTC
v_call: TRBV7-9; d_call: NA; j_call: TRBJ2-2; clone_size: many; cdr3_aa: CASSTPPGQMNTGELFF; cdr3_nt: TGTGCCAGCAGCACCCCTCCGGGACAAATGAACACCGGGGAGCTGTTTTTT
v_call: TRBV29-1; d_call: NA; j_call: TRBJ1-1; clone_size: once; cdr3_aa: CSGVRGLELEAFF; cdr3_nt: TGCAGCGGAGTAAGGGGACTGGAACTTGAAGCTTTCTTT
v_call: TRBV29-1; d_call: NA; j_call: TRBJ2-3; clone_size: many; cdr3_aa: CSVDRGSSTDTQYF; cdr3_nt: TGCAGCGTTGATAGGGGGTCCAGCACAGATACGCAGTATTTT
v_call: TRBV12-3/TRBV12-4; d_call: TRBD1; j_call: TRBJ1-5; clone_size: NA; cdr3_aa: CASSSGDSNNQPQHF; cdr3_nt: TGTGCCAGTAGTTCAGGGGACAGTAACAATCAGCCCCAGCATTTT
v_call: TRBV24-1; d_call: NA; j_call: TRBJ2-5; clone_size: NA; cdr3_aa: CATSVGTRGSETQYF; cdr3_nt: TGTGCTACCAGTGTGGGGACAAGGGGCAGCGAGACCCAGTACTTC
v_call: TRBV11-2; d_call: TRBD2; j_call: TRBJ2-7; clone_size: once; cdr3_aa: CASSLTSGSAELYF; cdr3_nt: TGTGCCAGCAGCTTGACTAGCGGGAGCGCCGAGCTGTACTTC
v_call: TRBV5-1; d_call: NA; j_call: TRBJ2-1; clone_size: NA; cdr3_aa: CASSAGQFNEQFF; cdr3_nt: TGCGCCAGCAGCGCGGGGCAGTTCAATGAGCAGTTCTTC
v_call: TRBV6-6; d_call: NA; j_call: TRBJ1-2; clone_size: NA; cdr3_aa: CASISGLGFSTF; cdr3_nt: TGTGCCAGCATTTCCGGATTGGGTTTTAGTACCTTC
v_call: TRBV4-1; d_call: TRBD2; j_call: TRBJ2-5; clone_size: NA; cdr3_aa: CASSQRRGLVQETQYF; cdr3_nt: TGCGCCAGCAGCCAACGCCGAGGACTAGTCCAAGAGACCCAGTACTTC
v_call: TRBV5-4; d_call: NA; j_call: TRBJ1-6; clone_size: many; cdr3_aa: CASSSARDRDSPLHF; cdr3_nt: TGTGCCAGCAGCTCGGCGAGGGATAGGGATTCACCCCTCCACTTT
v_call: TRBV7-9; d_call: TRBD2; j_call: TRBJ2-1; clone_size: few; cdr3_aa: CASSEPKGRAIHNEQFF; cdr3_nt: TGTGCCAGCAGCGAACCTAAGGGGAGGGCCATCCACAATGAGCAGTTCTTC
v_call: TRBV5-1; d_call: TRBD2; j_call: TRBJ2-1; clone_size: NA; cdr3_aa: CASSLTETSGSRVFF; cdr3_nt: TGCGCCAGCAGCTTGACCGAGACTAGCGGGAGTAGGGTGTTCTTC
v_call: TRBV14; d_call: NA; j_call: TRBJ2-1; clone_size: NA; cdr3_aa: CASSHEGWRSYNEQFF; cdr3_nt: TGTGCCAGCAGCCATGAGGGGTGGAGATCCTACAACGAGCAGTTCTTC
v_call: TRBV4-1; d_call: NA; j_call: TRBJ2-2; clone_size: many; cdr3_aa: CASSQENREIEELFF; cdr3_nt: TGCGCCAGCAGCCAAGAAAACAGGGAAATCGAGGAGCTGTTTTTT
v_call: TRBV7-8; d_call: NA; j_call: TRBJ2-3; clone_size: NA; cdr3_aa: CVSSLGKVDTRYF; cdr3_nt: TGTGTCAGCAGCTTAGGGAAAGTAGATACGCGGTATTTT
v_call: TRBV4-1; d_call: NA; j_call: TRBJ2-7; clone_size: NA; cdr3_aa: CASSQDRQHVYEQYF; cdr3_nt: TGCGCGAGCAGCCAAGACCGGCAGCACGTTTACGAGCAGTACTTC
v_call: TRBV4-1; d_call: TRBD2; j_call: TRBJ2-7; clone_size: NA; cdr3_aa: CACSQDSKREGLAYEHYF; cdr3_nt: TGCGCCTGCAGCCAAGATTCAAAGCGGGAGGGCCTCGCCTACGAGCACTACTTC
v_call: TRBV12-3/TRBV12-4; d_call: TRBD1; j_call: TRBJ2-2; clone_size: NA; cdr3_aa: CASRRQGLGTWELFF; cdr3_nt: TGTGCCAGTAGGAGACAGGGGCTTGGCACCTGGGAGCTGTTTTTT
v_call: TRBV6-2/TRBV6-3; d_call: NA; j_call: TRBJ2-1; clone_size: NA; cdr3_aa: CASSYFNKQFF; cdr3_nt: TGTGCCAGCAGTTACTTCAATAAGCAGTTCTTC
v_call: TRBV4-1; d_call: NA; j_call: TRBJ2-7; clone_size: NA; cdr3_aa: CASSQNDKVPYEQYF; cdr3_nt: TGTGCCAGCAGCCAAAATGACAAGGTCCCCTACGAGCAGTACTTC
v_call: TRBV28; d_call: TRBD1; j_call: TRBJ1-5; clone_size: NA; cdr3_aa: CASSLLPGTAWSNQPQHF; cdr3_nt: TGTGCAAGCAGTCTCTTACCTGGGACAGCCTGGAGCAATCAGCCCCAGCATTTT
v_call: TRBV29-1; d_call: NA; j_call: TRBJ2-1; clone_size: NA; cdr3_aa: CGVEFADNEQFF; cdr3_nt: TGCGGCGTTGAATTCGCGGACAATGAGCAGTTTTTC
v_call: TRBV20-1; d_call: NA; j_call: TRBJ2-3; clone_size: NA; cdr3_aa: CSAISDTDTQYF; cdr3_nt: TGCAGTGCTATAAGCGACACAGATACGCAGTATTTT
v_call: TRBV18; d_call: NA; j_call: TRBJ2-1; clone_size: NA; cdr3_aa: CASSPPYALVGVSSYNEQFF; cdr3_nt: TGTGCCAGCTCACCACCGTACGCACTAGTGGGAGTAAGCTCCTACAATGAGCAGTTCTTC
v_call: TRBV4-1; d_call: NA; j_call: TRBJ2-3; clone_size: NA; cdr3_aa: CAGSQWVDTQYF; cdr3_nt: TGCGCCGGCAGCCAGTGGGTAGATACGCAGTATTTT
v_call: TRBV28; d_call: TRBD1; j_call: TRBJ2-7; clone_size: once; cdr3_aa: CAIKEGGIYEQYF; cdr3_nt: TGTGCCATCAAGGAAGGGGGCATCTACGAGCAGTACTTC
v_call: TRBV5-8; d_call: TRBD2; j_call: TRBJ2-2; clone_size: NA; cdr3_aa: CASSLGGGIPTSGRDTGELFF; cdr3_nt: TGTGCCAGCAGCTTGGGAGGCGGCATCCCCACTAGTGGGAGGGACACCGGGGAGCTGTTTTTT
v_call: TRBV11-1; d_call: TRBD2; j_call: TRBJ2-1; clone_size: NA; cdr3_aa: CAGSTREGRYELFF; cdr3_nt: TGTGCCGGCAGCACGCGGGAGGGCCGCTATGAGCTGTTCTTC
v_call: TRBV7-8; d_call: NA; j_call: TRBJ2-2; clone_size: NA; cdr3_aa: CASIRLRGTSNTGVLFF; cdr3_nt: TGCGCCAGCATCAGACTCCGAGGGACTTCGAACACCGGGGTGCTGTTTTTT
v_call: TRBV28; d_call: NA; j_call: TRBJ2-5; clone_size: many; cdr3_aa: CASSRRGRGETQYF; cdr3_nt: TGTGCCAGCAGTCGAAGGGGGAGAGGAGAGACCCAGTACTTC
v_call: TRBV30; d_call: NA; j_call: TRBJ2-7; clone_size: NA; cdr3_aa: CAWGGDGGLGVEQYF; cdr3_nt: TGTGCCTGGGGGGGAGACGGCGGCCTAGGGGTGGAGCAGTACTTC
v_call: TRBV6-6; d_call: TRBD1; j_call: TRBJ1-2; clone_size: NA; cdr3_aa: CASSCGQGYDYTF; cdr3_nt: TGTGCCAGCAGTTGTGGACAGGGTTATGACTACACCTTC
v_call: TRBV29-1; d_call: NA; j_call: TRBJ2-7; clone_size: NA; cdr3_aa: CSVRASVSYEQCF; cdr3_nt: TGCAGCGTTAGGGCTAGCGTCTCCTATGAGCAGTGCTTC
v_call: TRBV4-2; d_call: NA; j_call: TRBJ2-2; clone_size: many; cdr3_aa: CASSQGFTGITGELFF; cdr3_nt: TGTGCCAGCAGCCAAGGATTTACAGGGATCACCGGGGAGCTGTTTTTT
v_call: TRBV28; d_call: NA; j_call: TRBJ2-7; clone_size: many; cdr3_aa: CASSFPQVGNEQYF; cdr3_nt: TGTGCCAGCAGTTTCCCTCAGGTCGGGAACGAGCAGTACTTC
v_call: TRBV5-1; d_call: NA; j_call: TRBJ2-7; clone_size: few; cdr3_aa: CASSLKGTAYEQYF; cdr3_nt: TGCGCCAGCAGCTTGAAGGGAACCGCCTACGAGCAGTACTTC
v_call: TRBV18; d_call: TRBD1; j_call: TRBJ1-1; clone_size: few; cdr3_aa: CASSETGGTEAFF; cdr3_nt: TGTGCCAGCTCAGAGACAGGGGGCACTGAAGCTTTCTTT
v_call: TRBV29-1; d_call: NA; j_call: TRBJ2-1; clone_size: NA; cdr3_aa: CSVNREHPLEQFF; cdr3_nt: TGTAGCGTTAACCGGGAGCATCCACTTGAGCAGTTCTTC
v_call: TRBV6-5; d_call: TRBD1; j_call: TRBJ1-3; clone_size: NA; cdr3_aa: CVGGPQGAWGNTIYF; cdr3_nt: TGTGTCGGCGGACCCCAGGGGGCGTGGGGAAACACCATATATTTT
v_call: TRBV28; d_call: NA; j_call: TRBJ1-1; clone_size: NA; cdr3_aa: CASSSTRGQNTEAFF; cdr3_nt: TGTGCCAGCAGTTCGACACGGGGACAGAACACTGAAGCTTTCTTT
v_call: TRBV20-1; d_call: TRBD1; j_call: TRBJ2-3; clone_size: NA; cdr3_aa: CSARSERDRGITVTQYF; cdr3_nt: TGCAGTGCTAGGTCAGAGAGGGACAGAGGGATCACAGTTACGCAGTATTTT
v_call: TRBV7-9; d_call: TRBD2; j_call: TRBJ2-7; clone_size: few; cdr3_aa: CASSPQASGIVLYEQYF; cdr3_nt: TGTGCCAGCAGCCCCCAAGCTAGCGGGATAGTTCTATACGAGCAGTACTTC
v_call: TRBV6-5; d_call: TRBD1; j_call: TRBJ1-1; clone_size: NA; cdr3_aa: CASSGGRKGQGALWTEAFF; cdr3_nt: TGTGCCAGCAGTGGTGGGAGAAAAGGACAGGGTGCCCTGTGGACTGAAGCTTTCTTT
v_call: TRBV29-1; d_call: TRBD2; j_call: TRBJ2-5; clone_size: large; cdr3_aa: CSAGLAGGETQYF; cdr3_nt: TGCAGCGCCGGACTAGCGGGAGGCGAGACCCAGTACTTC
v_call: TRBV7-8; d_call: NA; j_call: TRBJ2-2; clone_size: NA; cdr3_aa: CASSLAASGQAGELFF; cdr3_nt: TGTGCCAGCAGCTTAGCTGCTAGTGGGCAGGCCGGGGAGCTGTTTTTT
v_call: TRBV5-5; d_call: TRBD1; j_call: TRBJ1-2; clone_size: NA; cdr3_aa: CASSLNLRQGSHYCGYTF; cdr3_nt: TGTGCCAGCAGCTTAAACCTAAGACAGGGTTCTCATTACTGTGGCTACACCTTC